Following are 28 T cell receptor beta chains from one sample sequenced in a study of blood T cell repertoires in COVID-19 (TCRdb year 2020). Receptor amplification or capture employed the immunoSEQ multiplex PCR assay. In its TCRdb copy, this immuneACCESS table keeps in-frame sequences only and misses some clones. Where compared with another copy, unresolved V genes explain less than half of these, and the others have no known cause. In all, the sample holds 90,000 to 120,000 clones, and roughly 92% of those were seen once. Of the sample, around 6% falls within the top ten clones. The material sequenced was peripheral blood. The receptors derive from a man aged 65 to 79 with acute or convalescent COVID-19.

The chain has TRBV15 and TRBJ1-6, with a tentative D call TRBD1 (6 bases). The V end lost 4 bases, the J end lost 13 bases, and 20 bases lay between the germline ends. The CDR3 is made up of 15 amino acids. Germline CDR1 LNHNV, CDR2 YYDKDF (reference sequence). The CDR3 nucleotides read TGTGCCACCAGCAACCCCCACAGGGCCGAAGACCCCCTCCACTTT. This encodes CATSNPHRAEDPLHF.

On this clone itself: A read error may produce the germline difference seen at one junction end. V usage is TRBV27 and J usage is TRBJ2-1; no firm D call. Germline loops: CDR1 MNHEY, CDR2 SMNVEV (reference sequence). This CDR3 has 11 amino acids. CDR3 sequence (DNA): TGTGCCAGCAGCACCTACGATGAGCAGTTCTTC. This translates into CASSTYDEQFF.

The chain is built from TRBV29-1 and TRBJ2-3, with 12 bases identical to TRBD2. The CDR3 runs 13 residues. From germline, CDR1 is SQVTM and CDR2 ANQGSEA. Trimming took 7 bases from V and 7 from J; bases not matched to a gene: 6. The CDR3 DNA reads TGCAGCGGGGAACTAGCGGGGGGAAATACGCAGTATTTT. As protein: CSGELAGGNTQYF.

The chain links TRBV24-1 to TRBJ2-1, with D unresolved. V was trimmed by 3 bases and J by 10 bases, leaving 12 bases between them. CDR3 size: 13 residues. Germline CDR1 KGHDR, CDR2 SFDVKD. The CDR3 loop is CATSDVNRREQFF. CDR3 nucleotide sequence: TGTGCCACCAGTGATGTTAATCGTCGGGAGCAGTTCTTC.

The genes are TRBV6-5 and TRBJ1-5, with unresolved D. Germline V lookup: CDR1 MNHEY, CDR2 SVGAGI. The CDR3 is 13 residues long. V lost 2 bases, J lost 4 bases, and 6 bases lay in between. In DNA form, the CDR3 reads TGTGCCAGCAGTTACGGACTGAATCAGCCCCAGCATTTT. Protein product: CASSYGLNQPQHF.

The chain uses TRBV21-1 and TRBJ1-3; the tabulated D call, TRBD1, remains unverified against the DNA. TRBV21-1 constitutes a pseudogene. CDR3 size: 15 residues. For the CDR3, the DNA is TGTGCCAGCCTCCTAATGGGGGCAGGGGTTAGCACCATATATTTT. This translates into CASLLMGAGVSTIYF.

The CDR3 bases are TGTGCCAGCAGTCTTAATCGGGTCACCCATCAGCCCCAGCATTTT. Translating it yields CASSLNRVTHQPQHF. V is TRBV27 and J is TRBJ1-5; D not certain. Trimming cost V 5 bases and J 5 bases, with 16 bases left between them. The CDR3 has 15 residues. CDR1 is MNHEY and CDR2 is SMNVEV in the germline V gene (reference sequence).

The gene calls are TRBV18 and TRBJ1-1; 9 nucleotides match TRBD1. V lost 3 bases, J lost 7 bases, and 3 bases stayed unmatched. The CDR3 consists of 13 residues. Germline CDR1 is KGHSH and CDR2 is LQKENI. The CDR3 loop reads CASSPGQGIEAFF. The CDR3 DNA follows: TGTGCCAGCTCACCGGGACAGGGAATTGAAGCTTTCTTT.

This chain joins TRBV28 and TRBJ1-1; no reliable D call. Germline-derived CDR1 and CDR2 are MDHEN and SYDVKM. V lost 1 base and J 8 bases, leaving 5 bases between the germline ends. This CDR3 region has 11 residues. The CDR3 nucleotides are TGTGCCAGCAGTTTATCCAGGGAAGCTTTCTTT. This codes for CASSLSREAFF.

This clone has more than one count but fewer than ten. The CDR3 reads CASRSKPGRESTEAFF. Here the CDR3 DNA reads TGTGCCAGCAGATCAAAGCCAGGGAGGGAGAGCACTGAAGCTTTCTTT. The chain links TRBV28 to TRBJ1-1, with a possible D match to TRBD1 (5 bases). V was pared by 6 bases and J by 4 bases, with 21 bases between. CDR3 length: 16 residues. The germline gives CDR1 MDHEN, CDR2 SYDVKM.

The rearrangement uses TRBV4-1 and TRBJ2-7; 9 bases align to TRBD2. The trim removed 2 bases at V and 7 bases at J, leaving 3 bases unmatched. Looked up from germline, CDR1 is MGHRA and CDR2 is YSYEKL. The CDR3 length is 13 residues. The CDR3 DNA sequence: TGCGCCAGCAGCCAAAGACTAGCGGTAGAGCAGTACTTC. Amino acid sequence: CASSQRLAVEQYF.

The V and J genes are TRBV18 and TRBJ1-2; 8 nucleotides agree with TRBD1. V trimming: 3 bases; J trimming: 0 bases; junction bases outside the gene matches: 0. Germline values: CDR1 KGHSH, CDR2 LQKENI. The CDR3 covers 14 residues. The CDR3 sequence: CASSPGQANYGYTF. In nucleotides, the CDR3 is TGTGCCAGCTCACCGGGACAGGCTAACTATGGCTACACCTTC.

The chain is built from TRBV7-2 and TRBJ2-7; the D is unclear. V was clipped by 3 bases and J by 3 bases, with 3 bases between them. The CDR3 extends over 11 amino acids. Germline V gene data show CDR1 as SGHTA and CDR2 as FQGNSA. Written as DNA, the CDR3 is TGTGCCAGCAGCTTCAGCTACGAGCAGTACTTC. It specifies CASSFSYEQYF.

The chain couples TRBV6-5 to TRBJ1-5; no clear D. V lost 3 bases, J lost 6 bases, and 15 bases lay in between. Germline-derived CDR1 and CDR2 are MNHEY and SVGAGI. The CDR3 contains 15 residues. The CDR3 bases are TGTGCCAGCAGTTATCGCAGGCCCGAAGGTCAGCCCCAGCATTTT. This sequence encodes CASSYRRPEGQPQHF.

The chain links TRBV18 to TRBJ2-1, with D perhaps TRBD1 (6 bases). Germline V lookup: CDR1 KGHSH, CDR2 LQKENI. The germline V and J ends were trimmed by 3 bases and 10 bases, with 13 bases remaining between them. The CDR3 covers 13 residues. CDR3 in amino acids: CASSPTTGREQFF. The CDR3 DNA sequence: TGTGCCAGCTCACCGACGACAGGAAGGGAGCAGTTCTTC.

The chain has TRBV19 and TRBJ2-2; D is possibly TRBD1 (5 bases). CDR1 is LNHDA, CDR2 SQIVND, per germline (reference sequence). Trimming removed 3 bases from V and 5 bases from J, with 13 bases in between. This CDR3 is 15 amino acids long. CDR3 sequence reads: CASSIWAGNTGELFF. As DNA, the CDR3 is TGTGCCAGTAGTATTTGGGCAGGGAATACCGGGGAGCTGTTTTTT.

The chain couples TRBV6-6 to TRBJ2-5, with a tentative D call TRBD2 (6 bases). Trimming left V 6 bases short and J 9 bases short, with 23 bases between. The CDR3 totals 15 residues. Germline-derived CDR1 and CDR2 are MNHNY and SVGAGI (reference sequence). CDR3 sequence: CASRIGTANLGAQYF. CDR3 sequence (DNA): TGTGCCAGCAGAATAGGGACTGCAAACCTGGGGGCCCAGTACTTC.

The rearrangement uses TRBV11-2 and TRBJ2-7; 10 bases match TRBD2. CDR3 length: 13 residues. The ends lost 8 bases at V and 2 bases at J; junction bases unmatched: 3. Germline values: CDR1 SGHAT, CDR2 FQNNGV. The CDR3 sequence is CASSSGGPYEQYF. The DNA for the CDR3 is TGTGCCAGCTCTAGCGGGGGCCCCTACGAGCAGTACTTC.

This clone was picked up one time. This chain joins TRBV2 and TRBJ2-3, with D possibly being TRBD2 (5 bases). CDR1 is SNHLY, CDR2 FYNNEI, per germline. The V gene lost 3 bases and the J gene lost 6 bases, with 10 bases spanning the gap. The length of the CDR3 is 13 residues. The CDR3 sequence: CASSDRGQDTQYF. The CDR3 DNA reads TGTGCCAGCAGTGATCGGGGTCAGGATACGCAGTATTTT.

This chain joins TRBV28 and TRBJ1-4; perhaps TRBD1 as D (5 bases). The CDR3 has 18 amino acids. CDR1 and CDR2 from the germline V gene are MDHEN and SYDVKM. V lost 3 bases, J lost 5 bases, and 22 bases lay in between. The CDR3: CASSLLGNRGTGNEKLFF. DNA for the CDR3: TGTGCCAGCAGTTTGTTGGGAAATCGCGGGACGGGAAATGAAAAACTGTTTTTT.

This sequence joins TRBV18 and TRBJ2-7; 13 positions agree with TRBD2. V dropped 3 bases and J dropped 2; count of bases not matched to a gene: 1. The CDR3 has 15 amino acids. In germline, CDR1 is KGHSH, CDR2 LQKENI. CDR3 in amino acids: CASSPGTSGTYEQYF. The CDR3 coding sequence is TGTGCCAGCTCACCTGGGACTAGCGGGACCTACGAGCAGTACTTC.

This rearrangement joins TRBV4-1 to TRBJ2-7, with D possibly TRBD2 on 5 matching bases. Germline CDR1 reads MGHRA; CDR2 reads YSYEKL. The CDR3 is 15 amino acids. V shed 5 bases and J shed 1 base, with 15 bases lying between them. CDR3 in DNA: TGCGCCAGCAGCACTACAATGGCGGGTTCCTACGAGCAGTACTTC. This gives the protein CASSTTMAGSYEQYF.

The CDR3 loop reads CSARRGHEAFF. CDR3 coding DNA: TGCAGTGCTAGAAGGGGGCATGAAGCTTTCTTT. The chain combines TRBV20-1 with TRBJ1-1, with 7 nucleotides matching TRBD1. The germline CDR1 and CDR2 sequences are DFQATT and SNEGSKA (reference sequence). V lost 2 bases to trimming and J lost 7 bases; unmatched junction nucleotides: 1. There are 11 residues in the CDR3.

V and J are TRBV5-5 and TRBJ1-6; 8 bases are shared with TRBD1. Germline values: CDR1 SGHKS, CDR2 YYEKEE (reference sequence). With 1 base clipped from V and 10 bases from J, the junction kept 7 bases outside the gene matches. This CDR3 region has 15 residues. In DNA form, the CDR3 reads TGTGCCAGCAGCTTGAAGGACAGGGTAAGATCACCCCTCCACTTT. It encodes CASSLKDRVRSPLHF. The entire variable domain, with the rest obtained from reference TRBV5-5 and TRBJ1-6, is as follows: DAGVTQSPTHLIKTRGQQVTLRCSPISGHKSVSWYQQVLGQGPQFIFQYYEKEERGRGNFPDRFSARQFPNYSSELNVNALLLGDSALYLCASSLKDRVRSPLHFGNGTRLTVT.

The rearrangement links TRBV9 to TRBJ2-2; 9 nucleotides line up with TRBD2. The germline V gene has CDR1 SGDLS and CDR2 YYNGEE. With 0 bases clipped from V and 2 bases from J, the junction kept 5 bases outside the gene matches. The CDR3 has 17 residues. The CDR3: CASSVDSGGTNTGELFF. CDR3 DNA: TGTGCCAGCAGCGTAGACAGCGGGGGGACCAACACCGGGGAGCTGTTTTTT.

The chain carries TRBV27 and TRBJ2-2; tentatively, D is TRBD2 (6 bases). V shed 2 bases and J shed 5 bases, with 15 bases lying between them. Germline V gene lookup returns CDR1 MNHEY and CDR2 SMNVEV (reference sequence). The CDR3 is 16 residues long. The CDR3, as DNA: TGTGCCAGCAGTTTAACGTGGCGGGGTGGAACCGGGGAGCTGTTTTTT. This sequence encodes CASSLTWRGGTGELFF.

V usage is TRBV5-8 and J usage is TRBJ1-5; weak D call: TRBD1 (6 bases). CDR3 size: 15 residues. V was clipped by 2 bases and J by 4 bases, with 13 bases between them. Germline V gene sequence: CDR1 SGHTS, CDR2 YDEGEE. The CDR3 DNA follows: TGTGCCAGCAGCTTTGGGGCAGGGGTGAATCAGCCCCAGCATTTT. It specifies CASSFGAGVNQPQHF. Drawing the rest from reference TRBV5-8 and TRBJ1-5, the complete variable domain is EAGVTQSPTHLIKTRGQQATLRCSPISGHTSVYWYQQALGLGLQFLLWYDEGEERNRGNFPPRFSGRQFPNYSSELNVNALELEDSALYLCASSFGAGVNQPQHFGDGTRLSIL.

The rearrangement joins TRBV28 to TRBJ1-6; no firm D call. CDR3 length: 15 residues. The germline V gene has CDR1 MDHEN and CDR2 SYDVKM. V dropped 5 bases and J dropped 7 bases, with 15 bases sitting between them. The CDR3 protein is CASSRPTGGNSPLHF. The CDR3 coding sequence is TGTGCCAGCAGTAGGCCCACGGGAGGAAATTCACCCCTCCACTTT. The whole variable domain, filled in from reference TRBV28 and TRBJ1-6, reads DVKVTQSSRYLVKRTGEKVFLECVQDMDHENMFWYRQDPGLGLRLIYFSYDVKMKEKGDIPEGYSVSREKKERFSLILESASTNQTSMYLCASSRPTGGNSPLHFGNGTRLTVT.